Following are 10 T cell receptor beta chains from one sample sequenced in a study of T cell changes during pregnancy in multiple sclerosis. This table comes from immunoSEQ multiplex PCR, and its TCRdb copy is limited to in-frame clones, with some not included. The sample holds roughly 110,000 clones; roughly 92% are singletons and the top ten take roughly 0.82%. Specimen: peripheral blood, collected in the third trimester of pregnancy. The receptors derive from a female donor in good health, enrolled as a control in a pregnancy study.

The CDR3 reads CASSFELAAGGNEQFF. CDR3 in DNA: TGTGCCAGCAGCTTTGAACTAGCGGCGGGGGGCAATGAGCAGTTCTTC. The chain links TRBV7-6 to TRBJ2-1, with 8 positions matching TRBD2. V lost 3 bases and J lost 6; bases outside the gene matches: 10. The CDR3 runs 16 residues. Germline V gene lookup returns CDR1 SGHVS and CDR2 FNYEAQ.

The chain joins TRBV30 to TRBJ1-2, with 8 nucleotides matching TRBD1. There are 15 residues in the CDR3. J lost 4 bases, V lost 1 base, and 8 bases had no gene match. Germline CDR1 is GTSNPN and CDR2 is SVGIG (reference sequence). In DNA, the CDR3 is TGTGCCTGGAGTGCGGCCAGGGGGCCTTTCTATGGCTACACCTTC. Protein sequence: CAWSAARGPFYGYTF.

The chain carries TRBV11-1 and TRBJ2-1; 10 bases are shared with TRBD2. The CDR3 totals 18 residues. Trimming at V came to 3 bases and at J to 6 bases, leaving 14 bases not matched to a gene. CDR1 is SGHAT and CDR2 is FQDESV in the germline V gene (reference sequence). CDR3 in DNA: TGTGCCAGCAGCTTCCTAGCGGGGGCCCAGTTCTCGTTCAATGAGCAGTTCTTC. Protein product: CASSFLAGAQFSFNEQFF.

CDR3 protein: CSVGGDFSNYGYTF. CDR3 DNA sequence: TGCAGCGTGGGGGGGGACTTCTCCAACTATGGCTACACCTTC. The chain recombines TRBV29-1 with TRBJ1-2; D might be TRBD1 (5 bases). V was pared by 6 bases and J by 2 bases, with 16 bases between. The CDR3 runs 14 residues. Looked up from germline, CDR1 is SQVTM and CDR2 is ANQGSEA.

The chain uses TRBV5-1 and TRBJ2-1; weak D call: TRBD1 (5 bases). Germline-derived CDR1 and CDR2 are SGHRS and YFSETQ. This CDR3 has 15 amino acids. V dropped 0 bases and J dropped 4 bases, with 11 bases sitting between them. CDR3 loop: CASSLGTNQYNEQFF. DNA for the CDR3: TGCGCCAGCAGCTTGGGGACAAATCAGTACAATGAGCAGTTCTTC.

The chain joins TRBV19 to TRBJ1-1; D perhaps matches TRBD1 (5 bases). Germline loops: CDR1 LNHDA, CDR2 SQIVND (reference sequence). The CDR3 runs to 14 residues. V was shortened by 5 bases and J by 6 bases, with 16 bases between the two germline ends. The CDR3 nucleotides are TGTGCCAGTAGTTCCCAGGGAGGTAGCGCTGAAGCTTTCTTT. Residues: CASSSQGGSAEAFF.

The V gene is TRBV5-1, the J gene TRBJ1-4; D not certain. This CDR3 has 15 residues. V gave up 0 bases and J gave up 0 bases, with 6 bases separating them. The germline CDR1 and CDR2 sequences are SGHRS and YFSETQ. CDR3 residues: CASSLGHATNEKLFF. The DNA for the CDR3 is TGCGCCAGCAGCTTGGGACATGCAACTAATGAAAAACTGTTTTTT.

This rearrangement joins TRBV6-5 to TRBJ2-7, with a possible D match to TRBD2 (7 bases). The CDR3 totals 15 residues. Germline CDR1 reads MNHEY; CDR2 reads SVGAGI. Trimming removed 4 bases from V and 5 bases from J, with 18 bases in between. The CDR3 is CASSLVGGPLNEQYF. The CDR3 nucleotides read TGTGCCAGCAGTTTGGTCGGGGGGCCGTTAAACGAGCAGTACTTC.

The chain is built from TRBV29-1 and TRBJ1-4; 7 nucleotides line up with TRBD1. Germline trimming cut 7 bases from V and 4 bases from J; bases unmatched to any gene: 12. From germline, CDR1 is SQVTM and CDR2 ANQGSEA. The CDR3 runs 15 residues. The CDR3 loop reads CSAANPGQSNEKLFF. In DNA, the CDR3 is TGCAGCGCGGCTAATCCGGGACAGAGTAATGAAAAACTGTTTTTT.

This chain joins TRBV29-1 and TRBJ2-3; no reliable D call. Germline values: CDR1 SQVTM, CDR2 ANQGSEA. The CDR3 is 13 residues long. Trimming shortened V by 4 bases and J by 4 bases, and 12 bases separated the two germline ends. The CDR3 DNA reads TGCAGCGTTGTAGCCCGGGTGGCAGATACGCAGTATTTT. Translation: CSVVARVADTQYF.